The sequence of this TCR beta chain was determined in a study of blood T cells in healthy people across ages. There are 15 residues in the CDR3. Germline V gene lookup returns CDR1 SGHTA and CDR2 FQGNSA. General study points: Donor CMV infection status was unknown, possibly confounding age-related changes in expanded clonotypes. Both higher diversity and more naive CD4+ cells marked long-lived donors when set against aged donors. The diversity estimates, figures obtained from one million T cells, were considered underestimates.

Details on this clonotype: The target antigen is unknown.

The use of a sample-barcoded 5' primer and a J-beta primer mix characterized a second PCR of about 7 to 12 cycles. Every sample returned 2.5 million or more CDR3-containing paired-end reads. TCRdb reprocessed the 5' RACE reads with MiXCR, giving one entry per CDR3 protein. The sample has 600,000 or so distinct CDR3 sequences; roughly 30% are singletons. The rearrangement links TRBV7-2 to TRBJ2-4; D may be TRBD2 (5 bases). The J call may be mistaken, given a closer DNA end match to TRBJ2-7. The sequencing sample was made of blood. This clonotype was sampled from a woman older than 75 in good health. This chain's CDR3 is CASSLGGATFNEQYF. CDR3 bases: TGTGCCAGCAGCTTAGGGGGAGCCACATTCAACGAGCAGTACTTC.